A single sample gave rise to the 10 T cell receptor beta chains below, sequenced in a study of cytomegalovirus exposure and HLA in healthy donors (dated by TCRdb to about 2017). Library generation was performed with the immunoSEQ multiplex PCR assay. The multiplex PCR relied on a mix of 60 forward primers for TCR Vbeta segments and 13 reverse primers for TCR Jbeta segments. Here the immuneACCESS table is served through TCRdb, limited to in-frame sequences with V and J called. Missing clones are a known gap in these copies; in checked studies unresolved V genes cover under half, and the rest lacks a known reason. This sample's table contains some 64,000 clones. The ten largest clonotypes hold about 1.7% of the sample. Input material: PBMCs. The receptor source for this set is a woman in her thirties in good health and CMV-seronegative.

This chain links TRBV19 with TRBJ2-5, with D possibly TRBD2 on 6 matching bases. This CDR3 has 17 residues. Germline CDR1 is LNHDA and CDR2 is SQIVND (reference sequence). V shed 6 bases and J shed 7 bases, with 27 bases lying between them. CDR3 residues: CASSPYGGGGLPGTQYF. CDR3 bases: TGTGCCAGTAGCCCCTACGGTGGAGGAGGGCTTCCCGGGACCCAGTACTTC. Looking up the rest from reference TRBV19 and TRBJ2-5 gives the full variable domain: DGGITQSPKYLFRKEGQNVTLSCEQNLNHDAMYWYRQDPGQGLRLIYYSQIVNDFQKGDIAEGYSVSREKKESFPLTVTSAQKNPTAFYLCASSPYGGGGLPGTQYFGPGTRLLVL.

The chain carries TRBV4-1 and TRBJ2-2; 11 bases line up with TRBD2. CDR1 and CDR2 from the germline V gene are MGHRA and YSYEKL. V shed 3 bases and J 3 bases; nucleotides not matched to a gene: 3. CDR3 size: 16 residues. For the CDR3, the DNA is TGCGCCAGCAGCCACCCGGGACTAGCGGACACCGGGGAGCTGTTTTTT. Amino acids: CASSHPGLADTGELFF.

This chain connects TRBV4-2 to TRBJ1-5; D might be TRBD1 (6 bases). Trimming took 3 bases from V and 6 from J, leaving 15 bases between them. The CDR3 has 15 amino acids. Germline V gene data show CDR1 as LGHNA and CDR2 as YNFKEQ. The CDR3 DNA follows: TGTGCCAGCAGCCAGGGGACAATGGTTGCTCAGCCCCAGCATTTT. Translating gives CASSQGTMVAQPQHF.

This chain connects TRBV29-1 to TRBJ1-3; D remains unclear. V was shortened by 2 bases and J by 0 bases, with 8 bases between the two germline ends. From germline, CDR1 is SQVTM and CDR2 ANQGSEA. The CDR3 spans 14 residues. CDR3 region: CSVELDFSGNTIYF. DNA of the CDR3: TGCAGCGTTGAACTGGACTTCTCTGGAAACACCATATATTTT.

The rearrangement uses TRBV6-5 and TRBJ1-1; 8 bases line up with TRBD1. The CDR3 totals 14 residues. Germline-derived CDR1 and CDR2 are MNHEY and SVGAGI. The trim removed 5 bases at V and 0 bases at J, leaving 2 bases unmatched. The CDR3 protein is CASSLQGVNTEAFF. For the CDR3, the DNA is TGTGCCAGCAGTCTACAGGGGGTGAACACTGAAGCTTTCTTT.

This rearrangement joins TRBV2 to TRBJ2-5, with TRBD2 as a possible D gene (5 bases). Trimming cost V 8 bases and J 4 bases, with 11 bases left between them. The germline V gene encodes CDR1 SNHLY and CDR2 FYNNEI. The CDR3 spans 12 residues. DNA for the CDR3: TGTGCCAGCGACTACTCCCGAGAGACCCAGTACTTC. It translates to CASDYSRETQYF.

This chain links TRBV6-5 with TRBJ2-3, with D perhaps TRBD2 (6 bases). The CDR3 totals 15 residues. The germline V and J ends were trimmed by 11 bases and 0 bases, with 18 bases remaining between them. CDR1 and CDR2 (germline): MNHEY, SVGAGI. The CDR3 sequence is CASQGGGDSTDTQYF. The CDR3 bases are TGTGCCTCGCAGGGAGGCGGGGACAGCACAGATACGCAGTATTTT.

The V call is TRBV29-1, the J call TRBJ1-1, with 7 bases fitting TRBD1. V dropped 7 bases and J dropped 11; count of bases not matched to a gene: 10. The CDR3 is made up of 11 amino acids. Germline CDR1 is SQVTM and CDR2 is ANQGSEA. The CDR3 loop reads CSAEGAGAAFF. CDR3 DNA sequence: TGCAGCGCCGAGGGGGCAGGGGCGGCTTTCTTT.

This CDR3 reads CASSQMTRTLNSGEKLFF. CDR3 coding DNA: TGCGCCAGCAGCCAGATGACGCGTACCCTTAACTCGGGGGAAAAACTGTTTTTT. V usage is TRBV4-1 and J usage is TRBJ1-4, with D hard to call. The CDR3 totals 18 residues. Germline-derived CDR1 and CDR2 are MGHRA and YSYEKL. V was clipped by 3 bases and J by 8 bases, with 25 bases between them.

The chain links TRBV28 to TRBJ2-1; TRBD1 agrees at 7 bases. CDR1 and CDR2 from the germline V gene are MDHEN and SYDVKM. With 5 bases clipped from V and 5 bases from J, the junction kept 12 bases outside the gene matches. The CDR3 consists of 16 residues. The CDR3 DNA follows: TGTGCCAGCAGTATCACGATTACCACAGGGGACAATGAGCAGTTCTTC. Its translation: CASSITITTGDNEQFF.